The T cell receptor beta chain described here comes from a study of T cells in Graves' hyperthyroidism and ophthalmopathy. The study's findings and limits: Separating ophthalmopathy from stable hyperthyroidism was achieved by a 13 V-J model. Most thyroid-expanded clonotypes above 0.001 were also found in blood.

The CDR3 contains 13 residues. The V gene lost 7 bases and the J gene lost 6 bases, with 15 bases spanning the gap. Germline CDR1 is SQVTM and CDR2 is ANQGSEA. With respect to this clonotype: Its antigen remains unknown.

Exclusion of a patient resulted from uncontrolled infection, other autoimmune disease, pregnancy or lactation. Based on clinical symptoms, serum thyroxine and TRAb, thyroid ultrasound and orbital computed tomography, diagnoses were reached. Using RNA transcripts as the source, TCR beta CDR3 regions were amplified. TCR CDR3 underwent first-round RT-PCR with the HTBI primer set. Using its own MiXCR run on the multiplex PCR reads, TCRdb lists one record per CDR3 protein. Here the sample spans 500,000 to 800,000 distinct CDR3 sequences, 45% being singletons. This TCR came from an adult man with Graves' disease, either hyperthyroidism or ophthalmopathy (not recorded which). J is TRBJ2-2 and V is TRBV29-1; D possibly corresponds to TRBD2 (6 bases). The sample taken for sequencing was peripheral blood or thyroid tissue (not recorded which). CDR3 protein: CSAELGGPGELFF. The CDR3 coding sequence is TGCAGCGCGGAGCTCGGGGGTCCCGGGGAGCTGTTTTTT.